One sample yielded the 19 T cell receptor beta chains listed below, sequenced in a study of blood T cell repertoires in COVID-19. Method: immunoSEQ multiplex PCR; TCRdb's copy keeps in-frame clones and lacks some. The sample shows about 210,000 clones, 80% to 85% of them seen only once. The sequenced sample was PBMCs or T cells enriched from blood (not recorded which). These receptors originate from a woman aged 45-65 years with acute COVID-19.

The DNA for the CDR3 is TGTGCCAGCAGTGGGACAGGGAGTGGCAATCAGCCCCAGCATTTT. This translates into CASSGTGSGNQPQHF. The chain links TRBV6-2 or TRBV6-3 to TRBJ1-5, with TRBD1 matching over 9 bases. The CDR3 length is 15 residues. CDR1 and CDR2 from the germline V gene are MNHEY and SVGEGT. J lost 2 bases, V lost 5 bases, and 4 bases had no gene match.

This clone was counted a few times. V gene TRBV27 combines with J gene TRBJ2-3; TRBD2 agrees at 12 bases. J gave up 3 bases and V 5 bases, and 3 bases lay outside the gene matches. The germline V gene encodes CDR1 MNHEY and CDR2 SMNVEV (reference sequence). The CDR3 spans 15 residues. This CDR3 reads CASSRLAGETDTQYF. Written as DNA, the CDR3 is TGTGCCAGCAGTCGACTAGCGGGGGAAACAGATACGCAGTATTTT.

The genes are TRBV6-1 and TRBJ1-6; 7 bases map to TRBD1. Germline CDR1 and CDR2: MNHNS and SASEGT. The CDR3 is 14 residues long. V shed 5 bases, J shed 7 bases, and the junction held 5 bases outside the gene matches. The CDR3 DNA sequence: TGTGCCAGCAGTAGGGGACAGAGCAATTCACCCCTCCACTTT. It yields the protein CASSRGQSNSPLHF.

This clone was observed a few times. The V and J genes are TRBV9 and TRBJ2-1; 7 bases map to TRBD2. Per germline, CDR1 SGDLS and CDR2 YYNGEE. The CDR3 covers 16 residues. V was clipped by 3 bases and J by 0 bases; unmatched bases: 6. The CDR3 here is CASSASGTTSYNEQFF. CDR3 nucleotides: TGTGCCAGCAGCGCCTCCGGGACTACCTCCTACAATGAGCAGTTCTTC.

The chain recombines TRBV27 with TRBJ2-2; 9 positions agree with TRBD2. The V and J ends lost 2 bases and 2 bases, in that order; junction bases with no gene match: 9. Germline CDR1 is MNHEY and CDR2 is SMNVEV (reference sequence). CDR3 size: 18 residues. The CDR3 reads CASSLRSREGLNTGELFF. In nucleotides, the CDR3 is TGTGCCAGCAGTTTAAGATCGCGGGAGGGCCTAAACACCGGGGAGCTGTTTTTT.

This chain joins TRBV15 and TRBJ2-1; tentatively, D is TRBD2 (6 bases). V was shortened by 1 base and J by 0 bases, with 22 bases between the two germline ends. CDR1 is LNHNV, CDR2 YYDKDF, per germline (reference sequence). The CDR3 loop spans 20 amino acids. CDR3 protein: CATSRGISLVSGSSYNEQFF. The CDR3 DNA follows: TGTGCCACCAGCAGAGGAATTAGTTTAGTTAGCGGAAGCTCCTACAATGAGCAGTTCTTC.

The J gene is TRBJ2-7, the V gene TRBV28; D may be TRBD1 (6 bases). In germline, CDR1 is MDHEN, CDR2 SYDVKM. V was shortened by 6 bases and J by 2 bases, with 17 bases between the two germline ends. The length of the CDR3 is 15 residues. This CDR3 is CASRPTGRGAYEQYF. As DNA, the CDR3 is TGTGCCAGCAGACCCACAGGGAGAGGAGCCTACGAGCAGTACTTC.

The chain links TRBV6-5 to TRBJ2-2; 12 bases map to TRBD2. The CDR3 covers 15 residues. After removal of 6 bases from V and 6 bases from J, the junction contained 5 bases not matched to a gene. Germline loops: CDR1 MNHEY, CDR2 SVGAGI. This chain's CDR3 is CASRETSGSAGELFF. DNA of the CDR3: TGTGCCAGCAGGGAGACTAGCGGGAGTGCCGGGGAGCTGTTTTTT.

The CDR3 loop reads CASSPGGYTKNIQYF. The CDR3, as DNA: TGCGCCAGCAGCCCTGGGGGGTATACGAAAAACATTCAGTACTTC. The rearrangement uses TRBV5-1 and TRBJ2-4; TRBD2 is a possible D gene (6 bases). V lost 4 bases and J 4 bases, leaving 15 bases between the germline ends. This CDR3 is built from 15 residues. CDR1 SGHRS and CDR2 YFSETQ come from the germline V gene.

This chain links TRBV5-1 with TRBJ2-2; the D is unclear. The germline V and J ends were trimmed by 2 bases and 1 base, with 6 bases remaining between them. The CDR3 contains 14 residues. CDR1 and CDR2 from the germline V gene are SGHRS and YFSETQ. The CDR3 sequence is CASSFPENTGELFF. In DNA form, the CDR3 reads TGCGCCAGCAGCTTCCCAGAGAACACCGGGGAGCTGTTTTTT.

CDR3 in DNA: TGTGCCAGCAGCCAAATGCGAGGACAGGTATCGTTCTTC. Translated, it gives CASSQMRGQVSFF. The V gene is TRBV4-2, the J gene TRBJ2-1, with TRBD1 matching over 7 bases. Germline lookup yields CDR1 LGHNA and CDR2 YNFKEQ. V shed 2 bases and J 15 bases; nucleotides not matched to a gene: 10. This CDR3 is 13 amino acids long.

The rearrangement links TRBV7-9 to TRBJ2-7, with D unclear. This CDR3 region has 13 residues. V lost 5 bases and J 4 bases, leaving 12 bases between the germline ends. CDR1 and CDR2 from the germline V gene are SEHNR and FQNEAQ (reference sequence). DNA for the CDR3: TGTGCCAGCAGCCCAGCGTCCCGGTACGAGCAGTACTTC. This gives the protein CASSPASRYEQYF. The whole variable domain, filled in from reference TRBV7-9 and TRBJ2-7, reads DTGVSQNPRHKITKRGQNVTFRCDPISEHNRLYWYRQTLGQGPEFLTYFQNEAQLEKSRLLSDRFSAERPKGSFSTLEIQRTEQGDSAMYLCASSPASRYEQYFGPGTRLTVT.

The gene calls are TRBV7-2 and TRBJ1-5; no firm D call. Germline V gene data show CDR1 as SGHTA and CDR2 as FQGNSA. The length of the CDR3 is 15 residues. The V end was cut by 5 bases, the J end by 0 bases, with 11 bases between. The CDR3 coding sequence is TGTGCCAGCAGCCCGCCTGGCGGTAGCAATCAGCCCCAGCATTTT. Encoded protein: CASSPPGGSNQPQHF.

V is TRBV7-9 and J is TRBJ1-1, with 7 bases aligning to TRBD1. The CDR3 has 14 residues. The V gene end was trimmed by 5 bases and the J gene end by 1 base; junction bases not matched to a gene: 4. Germline assignment: CDR1 SEHNR and CDR2 FQNEAQ (reference sequence). DNA of the CDR3: TGTGCCAGCAGCCTAAGACAGGGGAACACTGAAGCTTTCTTT. Residues: CASSLRQGNTEAFF.

CDR3 bases: TGCGCCAGCAGCCAAGATGAGGGCTATGAGCAGTTCTTC. Translation: CASSQDEGYEQFF. The V gene is TRBV4-1, the J gene TRBJ2-1; D might be TRBD2 (5 bases). CDR1 is MGHRA and CDR2 is YSYEKL in the germline V gene. This CDR3 is 13 amino acids long. V was trimmed by 0 bases and J by 8 bases, leaving 8 bases between them.

The rearrangement uses TRBV6-1 and TRBJ1-5; TRBD1 agrees at 9 bases. The germline CDR1 and CDR2 sequences are MNHNS and SASEGT. The CDR3 consists of 17 residues. J was trimmed by 0 bases and V by 2 bases; bases with no gene match: 5. The CDR3 sequence: CASSEIRTGASNQPQHF. CDR3 bases: TGTGCCAGCAGTGAAATTAGGACAGGGGCTAGCAATCAGCCCCAGCATTTT.

The chain employs TRBV30 and TRBJ2-7, with TRBD2 matching over 8 bases. The CDR3 spans 13 residues. From germline, CDR1 is GTSNPN and CDR2 SVGIG (reference sequence). V shed 3 bases, J shed 3 bases, and the junction held 4 bases outside the gene matches. The CDR3 coding sequence is TGTGCCTGGAGCACCGGGACTAGCTACGAGCAGTACTTC. Translating it yields CAWSTGTSYEQYF.

The chain is built from TRBV18 and TRBJ2-1, with 9 bases matching TRBD2. The CDR3 totals 16 residues. The ends lost 5 bases at V and 0 bases at J; junction bases unmatched: 5. Germline V CDR1 and CDR2: KGHSH, LQKENI. CDR3 in amino acids: CASSVLAGPSYNEQFF. The CDR3 DNA is TGTGCCAGCTCAGTTCTAGCGGGGCCCTCCTACAATGAGCAGTTCTTC.

The CDR3, as DNA: TGCGCCAGCAGTTGGACAGGCTACACCGGGGAGCTGTTTTTT. Its translation is CASSWTGYTGELFF. The chain is built from TRBV4-3 and TRBJ2-2; TRBD1 matches 7 bases. The CDR3 is 14 amino acids. Germline-derived CDR1 and CDR2 are LGHNA and YSLEER. J lost 3 bases, V lost 6 bases, and 4 bases had no gene match.